A selection of T cell receptor beta chains follows, all from one sample in a study of blood T cell repertoires in COVID-19. Libraries were prepared by immunoSEQ multiplex PCR; TCRdb keeps only in-frame clonotypes and omits some of them. The sample has 150,000 or so clones, over 75% seen once. The material sequenced was peripheral blood. Every receptor here comes from a human donor in a cohort sampled during active COVID-19. Both conserved end residues are part of each CDR3. Fields, in order: D gene, clone size, J gene, V gene, CDR3 DNA, CDR3 protein. The D gene is left open where the match is weak. Only some rows state a clone size, as once, few, many or a class for expanded clones.

TRBD1	many	TRBJ1-2	TRBV30	TGTGCCTGGACCCGGGACAGGGCAAACTATGGCTACACCTTC	CAWTRDRANYGYTF
NA	NA	TRBJ1-4	TRBV7-9	TGTGCCAGCAGCTTAGCGCGGACAGCTAATGAAAAACTGTTTTTT	CASSLARTANEKLFF
TRBD1	NA	TRBJ1-5	TRBV6-1	TGTGCCAGCAGTGAAGCGGGGACAGGGGCGGGTCAGCCCCAGCATTTT	CASSEAGTGAGQPQHF
NA	NA	TRBJ2-7	TRBV7-2	TGTGCCAGCAGCTTAGGCGTGCCCCCCCACGAGCAGTACTTC	CASSLGVPPHEQYF
TRBD2	NA	TRBJ2-1	TRBV11-3	TGTGCCAGCAGCTTAGAGACTAGCGCCTACAATGAGCAGTTCTTC	CASSLETSAYNEQFF
NA	NA	TRBJ1-3	TRBV25-1	TGTGCCAGCAGTGAACCCGCTGCGGTCTCTGGAAACACCATATATTTT	CASSEPAAVSGNTIYF
TRBD1	NA	TRBJ2-1	TRBV27	TGTGCCAGCAGAGGACAGGGCGGGGTTGGTGAGCAGTTCTTC	CASRGQGGVGEQFF
TRBD1	NA	TRBJ1-5	TRBV19	TGTGCCAGTGGCAGACAGGGCAGTCAGCCCCAGCATTTT	CASGRQGSQPQHF
NA	NA	TRBJ1-2	TRBV19	TGTGCCAGTAGTATCGTTAGGGGCCTTAACTATGGCTACACCTTC	CASSIVRGLNYGYTF
NA	NA	TRBJ2-6	TRBV5-6	TGTGCCAGCAGCATGAGACTAGCTGGGGCCAACGTCCTGACTTTC	CASSMRLAGANVLTF
NA	once	TRBJ2-2	TRBV4-3	TGCGCCAGCAGCCGGGTGCCAGGATCGAACACCGGGGAGCTGTTTTTT	CASSRVPGSNTGELFF
TRBD2	NA	TRBJ2-2	TRBV12-5	TGTGCTAGTGGTTTGTGGATTAGACTAGCCCAGCCCGGGGAGCTGTTTTTT	CASGLWIRLAQPGELFF
NA	NA	TRBJ2-7	TRBV5-4	TGTGCCAGCAGCTCAAGGACTAACTACGAGCAGTACTTC	CASSSRTNYEQYF
TRBD1	NA	TRBJ1-5	TRBV6-2/TRBV6-3	TGTGCCAGCAGTATCCCCTCGGGACAGGGGCAGCCCCAGCATTTT	CASSIPSGQGQPQHF
TRBD2	many	TRBJ2-1	TRBV18	TGTGCCAGCTCACCGGGGGGGAATGAGCAGTTCTTC	CASSPGGNEQFF
NA	NA	TRBJ1-1	TRBV5-6	TGTGCCAGCAGCTTTGGAGGGTCGGGGACTGAAGCTTTCTTT	CASSFGGSGTEAFF
NA	NA	TRBJ1-5	TRBV19	TGTGCCAGTAGTATTATGACTGTTCAGCCCCAGCATTTT	CASSIMTVQPQHF
NA	NA	TRBJ2-3	TRBV5-4	TGTGTCACCGGTACCGCAGATACGCAGTATTTT	CVTGTADTQYF
NA	NA	TRBJ2-7	TRBV20-1	TGCAGTGCTAATCTCGAGGGAGAGCAGTACTTC	CSANLEGEQYF
TRBD2	NA	TRBJ2-1	TRBV27	TGTGCCAGCAGTTTACTAGCGGGTATAAATGAGCAGTTCTTC	CASSLLAGINEQFF
TRBD1	NA	TRBJ1-2	TRBV6-1	TGTGCCAGCAGTGAAGCCCCGACAGGGGGCTATGGCTACACCTTC	CASSEAPTGGYGYTF
NA	NA	TRBJ2-1	TRBV11-2	TGTGCCAGCAGCCACGGGACTCCCACCTTGAGTGAGCAGTTCTTC	CASSHGTPTLSEQFF
TRBD2	NA	TRBJ2-3	TRBV28	TGTGCCAGCAGTCCCGGGACTAGCGGGGGGGCAGGAACGCAGTATTTT	CASSPGTSGGAGTQYF
NA	NA	TRBJ2-1	TRBV7-6	TGTGCCAGCAGCTTAGCGGACGGGACCTACAATGAGCAGTTCTTC	CASSLADGTYNEQFF
NA	NA	TRBJ1-1	TRBV2	TGTGCCAGCAGACCAAAGGGGCAGGTCACTGAAGCTTTCTTT	CASRPKGQVTEAFF
NA	NA	TRBJ1-6	TRBV5-4	TGTGCCAGCAGCTTGATACAGGCCAATTCACCCCTCCACTTT	CASSLIQANSPLHF
NA	NA	TRBJ2-3	TRBV11-2	TGTGCCAGCAGCATGGGTAGGGGGTACGCTGAAGATACGCAGTATTTT	CASSMGRGYAEDTQYF
NA	NA	TRBJ1-5	TRBV3-1/TRBV3-2	TGTGCCAGCAGCTGGGGGGGGAGACAGAGCAATCAGCCCCAGCATTTT	CASSWGGRQSNQPQHF
NA	NA	TRBJ2-2	TRBV6-2/TRBV6-3	TGTGCCAGCAGTTACTCCGGAAGAGGGAACACCGGGGAGCTGTTTTTT	CASSYSGRGNTGELFF
NA	few	TRBJ1-1	TRBV7-9	TGTGCCAGCAGCTTAGAAGGGGTTGGAGCTTTCTTT	CASSLEGVGAFF